This T cell receptor beta chain was recovered during a study of OX40 agonist ivuxolimab in advanced cancers. Study-level findings and limits: The mean number of expanded clones was higher in CD8+ T cells than in CD4+.

The method was immunoSEQ multiplex PCR; TCRdb's version includes in-frame clones alone and lacks a portion of them. The sample holds roughly 50,000 clones; over 80% are singletons and the top ten take 9.5% to 15%. The CDR3 totals 13 residues. V was pared by 4 bases and J by 6 bases, with 13 bases between. Germline V CDR1 and CDR2: MNHNY, SVGAGI (reference sequence). Concerning this clone: Antigen: not known.

The origin of this receptor is an adult with an advanced solid tumor such as melanoma, head and neck, liver or kidney cancer. The sample here was CD4+ or CD8+ T cells sorted from blood, taken in a trial of the OX40 agonist ivuxolimab. V is TRBV6-6 and J is TRBJ2-7, with a possible D match to TRBD2 (7 bases). CDR3 in DNA: TGTGCCAGCAGTTTCTTGGCGGGGGCCGAGCAGTACGTC. Its translation: CASSFLAGAEQYV.